The 6 T cell receptor beta chains below all came from one sample that was sequenced in a study of T cells in women clearing cervical HPV infection. The assay was immunoSEQ multiplex PCR, and TCRdb's table has in-frame clones only and misses some. The listing contains under 50,000 clones. Sample: blood buffy coat. The receptors were sampled from a woman aged 18 to 75 with a cervical HPV16 infection that either progressed to CIN3+ or cleared (not recorded which).

With regard to this clone: The CDR3 end lies 3 residues beyond the end of the read and is filled in from the germline J gene. The rearrangement joins TRBV5-4 to TRBJ2-7; possible D gene TRBD1, 6 bases. V was trimmed by 2 bases and J by 6 bases, leaving 18 bases between them. The CDR3 has 15 amino acids. Germline CDR1 is SGHNT and CDR2 is YYREEE (reference sequence). CDR3 bases read: TGTGCCAGCAGCTTCCAAGTAAATTTAGGGGGCGAG. Amino acids: CASSFQVNLGGE. The full CDR3 is CASSFQVNLGGEQYF. The full variable domain, in which reference TRBV5-4 and TRBJ2-7 provide the parts outside the CDR3, is ETGVTQSPTHLIKTRGQQVTLRCSSQSGHNTVSWYQQALGQGPQFIFQYYREEENGRGNFPPRFSGLQFPNYSSELNVNALELDDSALYLCASSFQVNLGGEQYFGPGTRLTVT.

A word on this clone: The read finishes 3 residues shy of the CDR3 end, and the germline J gene is used to complete it. The V and J genes are TRBV19 and TRBJ1-6, with D tentatively TRBD1 (6 bases). CDR3 size: 16 residues. Trimming removed 0 bases at V and 7 bases at J, with 13 bases between. In germline, CDR1 is LNHDA, CDR2 SQIVND (reference sequence). Here the CDR3 reads CASSIDGTGLNSPLHF. The sequenced part of the CDR3 DNA is TGTGCCAGTAGTATAGATGGAACAGGGCTAAATTCACCC.

The sequenced part of the CDR3 DNA is TGTGCCAGTAGTTCCCGGTCTAGCGGGGGGGCACCAGATACG. Amino acids: CASSSRSSGGAPDT. From start to end, the CDR3 is CASSSRSSGGAPDTQYF. V and J are TRBV19 and TRBJ2-3; 12 nucleotides align to TRBD2. Sequencing ends 3 residues short of the CDR3 end; the germline J gene provides the rest. V gave up 5 bases and J gave up 4 bases; unmatched junction bases: 10. The CDR3 loop spans 17 amino acids. Germline CDR1 reads LNHDA; CDR2 reads SQIVND (reference sequence).

In regard to this clone: The read stops 3 residues short of the end of the CDR3; the missing end is completed from the germline J gene. The gene calls are TRBV19 and TRBJ2-2; tentatively, D is TRBD2 (6 bases). Germline V gene lookup returns CDR1 LNHDA and CDR2 SQIVND (reference sequence). The CDR3 contains 13 residues. CDR3 loop: CASSQQGGSPLFF. CDR3 DNA, as far as it was read: TGTGCCAGTAGTCAGCAGGGAGGATCACCG.

Worth noting for this clone: The CDR3 extends 3 residues past the end of the read, so its final part is completed from the germline J gene. The V and J genes are TRBV7-9 and TRBJ1-6, with D possibly TRBD1 on 6 matching bases. The CDR3 contains 15 residues. Per germline, CDR1 SEHNR and CDR2 FQNEAQ (reference sequence). Trimming removed 3 bases at V and 9 bases at J, with 15 bases between. The chain's CDR3 is CASSFTGTQTSPLHF. The part of the CDR3 DNA that was read is TGTGCCAGCAGCTTCACCGGGACACAAACTTCACCC.

A remark on this clone: Sequencing ends 3 residues short of the CDR3 end; the germline J gene provides the rest. This chain uses TRBV7-9 with TRBJ1-1; no firm D call. CDR1 and CDR2 from the germline V gene are SEHNR and FQNEAQ (reference sequence). This CDR3 has 14 amino acids. Trimming took 1 base from V and 4 from J, leaving 10 bases between them. The CDR3 sequence: CASSLGLPSTEAFF. The CDR3 DNA, read in part, is TGTGCCAGCAGCTTAGGACTGCCGAGCACTGAA.